This TCR beta chain was identified during a study of blood T cell repertoires in COVID-19. Study context: Samples came from the United States, Italy and Spain, spanning acute and convalescent COVID-19. The cDNA or gDNA used as material had been derived from T cells, B-cell-depleted T cells, or PBMCs.

In the original analysis: It was from reference gene primer amplification that nucleated cell counts were estimated. Some clones are missing from TCRdb's copy, which holds only in-frame ones; the method was immunoSEQ multiplex PCR. V and J calls and clone size are those listed in that table; D and trimming were worked out from the DNA. This table has approximately 300,000 clones, around 90% appearing once. Recruited during active infection, patients (from Seattle) were subsequently followed longitudinally. CDR3 length: 11 residues. Germline CDR1 and CDR2: MDHEN and SYDVKM. V was clipped by 8 bases and J by 4 bases, with 8 bases between them.

The TCR sequence derives from a middle-aged woman with COVID-19, enrolled during active disease. Sequencing was carried out using peripheral blood. This chain joins TRBV28 and TRBJ1-1, with D maybe TRBD1 (5 bases). CDR3 in DNA: TGTGCCAGCTCAGGGTCCACTGAAGCTTTCTTT. It specifies CASSGSTEAFF.